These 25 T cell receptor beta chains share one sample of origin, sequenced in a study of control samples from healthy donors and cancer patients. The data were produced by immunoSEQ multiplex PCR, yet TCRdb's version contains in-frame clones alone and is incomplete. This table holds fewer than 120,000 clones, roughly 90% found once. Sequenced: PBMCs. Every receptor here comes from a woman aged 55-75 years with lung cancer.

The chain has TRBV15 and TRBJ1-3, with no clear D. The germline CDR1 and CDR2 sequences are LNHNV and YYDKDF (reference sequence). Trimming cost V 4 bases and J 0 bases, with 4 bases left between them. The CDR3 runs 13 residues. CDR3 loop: CATSTISGNTIYF. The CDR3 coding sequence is TGTGCCACCAGCACGATCTCTGGAAACACCATATATTTT.

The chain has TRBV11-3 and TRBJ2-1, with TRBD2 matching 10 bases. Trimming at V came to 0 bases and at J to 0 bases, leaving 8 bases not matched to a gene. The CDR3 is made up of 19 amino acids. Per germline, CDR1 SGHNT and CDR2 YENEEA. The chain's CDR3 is CASSLDGTSASSSYNEQFF. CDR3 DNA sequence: TGTGCCAGCAGCTTAGATGGGACTAGCGCGAGCAGCTCCTACAATGAGCAGTTCTTC.

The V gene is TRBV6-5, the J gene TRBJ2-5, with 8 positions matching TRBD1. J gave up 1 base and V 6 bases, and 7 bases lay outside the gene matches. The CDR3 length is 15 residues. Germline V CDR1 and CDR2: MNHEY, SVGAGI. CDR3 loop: CASRPGTGLQETQYF. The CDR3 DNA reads TGTGCCAGCAGACCCGGGACAGGCCTCCAAGAGACCCAGTACTTC.

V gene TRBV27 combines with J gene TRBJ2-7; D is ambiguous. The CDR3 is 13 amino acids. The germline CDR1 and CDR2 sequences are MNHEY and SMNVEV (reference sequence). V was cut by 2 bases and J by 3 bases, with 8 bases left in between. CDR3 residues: CASSLKVFYEQYF. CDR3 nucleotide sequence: TGTGCCAGCAGTTTAAAGGTCTTCTACGAGCAGTACTTC.

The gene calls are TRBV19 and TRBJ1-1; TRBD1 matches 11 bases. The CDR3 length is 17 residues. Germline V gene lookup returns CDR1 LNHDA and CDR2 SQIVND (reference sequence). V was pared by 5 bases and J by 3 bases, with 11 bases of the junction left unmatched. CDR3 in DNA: TGTGCCAGTAGTCGGTTCGGACAGGGGGCTTGGGACACTGAAGCTTTCTTT. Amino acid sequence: CASSRFGQGAWDTEAFF. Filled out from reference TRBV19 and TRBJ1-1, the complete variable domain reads DGGITQSPKYLFRKEGQNVTLSCEQNLNHDAMYWYRQDPGQGLRLIYYSQIVNDFQKGDIAEGYSVSREKKESFPLTVTSAQKNPTAFYLCASSRFGQGAWDTEAFFGQGTRLTVV.

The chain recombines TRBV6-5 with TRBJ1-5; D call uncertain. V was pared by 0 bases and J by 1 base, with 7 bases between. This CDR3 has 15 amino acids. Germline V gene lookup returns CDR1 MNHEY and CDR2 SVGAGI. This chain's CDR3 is CASSYSMGSNQPQHF. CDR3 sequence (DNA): TGTGCCAGCAGTTACTCGATGGGAAGCAATCAGCCCCAGCATTTT.

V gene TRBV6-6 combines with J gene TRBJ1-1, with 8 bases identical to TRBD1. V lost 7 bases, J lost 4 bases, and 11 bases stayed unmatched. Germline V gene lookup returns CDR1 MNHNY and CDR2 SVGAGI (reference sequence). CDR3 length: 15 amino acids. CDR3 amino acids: CASTSTGGLGTEAFF. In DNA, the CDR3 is TGTGCCAGCACTTCAACAGGGGGATTGGGCACTGAAGCTTTCTTT.

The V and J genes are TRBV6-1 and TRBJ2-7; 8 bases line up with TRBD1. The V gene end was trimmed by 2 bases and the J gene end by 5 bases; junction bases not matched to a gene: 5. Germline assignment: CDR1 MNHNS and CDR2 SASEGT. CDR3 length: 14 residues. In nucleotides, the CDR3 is TGTGCCAGCAGTGAACAAGGACAGGGCGACGAGCAGTACTTC. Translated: CASSEQGQGDEQYF.

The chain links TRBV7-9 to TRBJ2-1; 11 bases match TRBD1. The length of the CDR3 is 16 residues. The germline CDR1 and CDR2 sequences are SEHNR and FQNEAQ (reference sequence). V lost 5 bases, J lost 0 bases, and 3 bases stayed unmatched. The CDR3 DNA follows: TGTGCCAGCAGCCAGGGGACAGGGGGCTCCTACAATGAGCAGTTCTTC. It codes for CASSQGTGGSYNEQFF.

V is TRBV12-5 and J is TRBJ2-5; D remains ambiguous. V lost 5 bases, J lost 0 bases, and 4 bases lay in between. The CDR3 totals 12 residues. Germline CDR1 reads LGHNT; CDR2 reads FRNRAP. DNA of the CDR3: TGTGCTAGTGGTACCAACCAAGAGACCCAGTACTTC. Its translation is CASGTNQETQYF. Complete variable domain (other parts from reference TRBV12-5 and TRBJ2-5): DARVTQTPRHKVTEMGQEVTMRCQPILGHNTVFWYRQTMMQGLELLAYFRNRAPLDDSGMPKDRFSAEMPDATLATLKIQPSEPRDSAVYFCASGTNQETQYFGPGTRLLVL.

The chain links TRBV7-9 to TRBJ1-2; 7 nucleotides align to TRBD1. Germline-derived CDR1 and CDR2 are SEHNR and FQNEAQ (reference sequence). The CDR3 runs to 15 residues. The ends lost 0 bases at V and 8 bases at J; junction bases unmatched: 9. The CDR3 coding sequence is TGTGCCAGCAGCTTAGCAGCGACAGGGAGATACGGCTACACCTTC. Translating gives CASSLAATGRYGYTF.

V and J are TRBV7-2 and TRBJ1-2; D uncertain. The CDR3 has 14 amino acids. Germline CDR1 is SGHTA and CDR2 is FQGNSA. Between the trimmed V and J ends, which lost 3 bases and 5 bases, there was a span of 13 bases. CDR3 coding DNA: TGTGCCAGCAGCTTTATCGGTATTTTATATGGCTACACCTTC. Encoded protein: CASSFIGILYGYTF.

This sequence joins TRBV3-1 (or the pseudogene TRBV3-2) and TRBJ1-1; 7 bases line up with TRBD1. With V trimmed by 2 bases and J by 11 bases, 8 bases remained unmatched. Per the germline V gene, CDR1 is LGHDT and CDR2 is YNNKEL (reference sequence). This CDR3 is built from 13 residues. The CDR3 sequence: CASSQPGQRPAFF. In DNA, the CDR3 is TGTGCCAGCAGCCAACCGGGACAGAGACCGGCTTTCTTT.

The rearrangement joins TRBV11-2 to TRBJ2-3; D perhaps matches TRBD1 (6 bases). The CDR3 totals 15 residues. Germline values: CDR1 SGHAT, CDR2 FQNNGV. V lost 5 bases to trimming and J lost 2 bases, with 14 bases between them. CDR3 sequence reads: CASSRPGQLTDTQYF. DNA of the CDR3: TGTGCCAGCAGCCGGCCGGGACAACTCACAGATACGCAGTATTTT.

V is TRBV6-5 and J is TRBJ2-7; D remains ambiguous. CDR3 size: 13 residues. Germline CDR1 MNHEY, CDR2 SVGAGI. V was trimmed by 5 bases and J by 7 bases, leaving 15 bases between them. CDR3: CASSNGRFGEQYF. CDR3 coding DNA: TGTGCCAGCAGTAATGGGCGTTTTGGTGAGCAGTACTTC.

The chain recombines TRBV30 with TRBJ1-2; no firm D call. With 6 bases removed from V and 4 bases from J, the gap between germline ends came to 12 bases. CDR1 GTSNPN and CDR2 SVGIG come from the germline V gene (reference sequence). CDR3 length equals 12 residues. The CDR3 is CACHERTYGYTF. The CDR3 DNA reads TGTGCCTGCCACGAGAGAACCTATGGCTACACCTTC.

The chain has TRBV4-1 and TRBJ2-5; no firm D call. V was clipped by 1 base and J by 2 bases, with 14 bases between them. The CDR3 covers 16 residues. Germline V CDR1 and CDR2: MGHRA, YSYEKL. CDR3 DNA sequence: TGCGCCAGCAGCCAAGCGAGTTTAGCAGGTCAAGAGACCCAGTACTTC. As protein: CASSQASLAGQETQYF.

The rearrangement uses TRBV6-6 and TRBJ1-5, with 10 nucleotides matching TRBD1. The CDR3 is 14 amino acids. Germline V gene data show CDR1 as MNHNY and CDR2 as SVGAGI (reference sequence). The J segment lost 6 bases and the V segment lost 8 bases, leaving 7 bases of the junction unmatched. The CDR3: CASSTGQGIQPQHF. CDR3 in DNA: TGTGCCAGCTCGACGGGACAGGGGATTCAGCCCCAGCATTTT.

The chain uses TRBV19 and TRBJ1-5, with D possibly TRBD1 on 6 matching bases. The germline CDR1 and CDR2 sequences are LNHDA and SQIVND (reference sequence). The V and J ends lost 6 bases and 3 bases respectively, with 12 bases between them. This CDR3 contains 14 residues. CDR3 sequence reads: CASRLTGSNQPQHF. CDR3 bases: TGTGCCAGTAGGCTTACAGGGTCCAATCAGCCCCAGCATTTT.

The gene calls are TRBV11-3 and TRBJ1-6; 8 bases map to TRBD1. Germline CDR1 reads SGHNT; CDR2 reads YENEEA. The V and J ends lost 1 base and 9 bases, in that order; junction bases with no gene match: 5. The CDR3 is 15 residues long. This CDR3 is CASSLATGGFSPLHF. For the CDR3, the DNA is TGTGCCAGCAGCTTAGCCACAGGGGGATTTTCACCCCTCCACTTT.

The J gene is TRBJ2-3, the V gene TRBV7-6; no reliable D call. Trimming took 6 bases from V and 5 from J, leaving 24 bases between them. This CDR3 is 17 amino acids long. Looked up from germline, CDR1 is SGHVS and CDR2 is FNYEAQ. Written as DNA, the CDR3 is TGTGCCAGCAGTCAAGAAATCCCTAGGGCTGGGGAAGATACGCAGTATTTT. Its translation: CASSQEIPRAGEDTQYF.

As DNA, the CDR3 is TGTGCCAGTACCTCTATAGGCAATACAGGGGAGATTCAGTACTTC. Translation gives CASTSIGNTGEIQYF. V gene TRBV19 combines with J gene TRBJ2-4; the match to TRBD1 covers 7 bases. The CDR3 is 15 amino acids. The V gene end was trimmed by 7 bases and the J gene end by 10 bases; junction bases not matched to a gene: 16. CDR1 and CDR2 (germline): LNHDA, SQIVND (reference sequence).

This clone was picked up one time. The CDR3 DNA follows: TGTGCCAGCAGCTTAGGTGCCGGACAGGGCAATCAGCCCCAGCATTTT. As protein: CASSLGAGQGNQPQHF. The chain has TRBV7-2 and TRBJ1-5, with 7 bases fitting TRBD1. Germline V CDR1 and CDR2: SGHTA, FQGNSA. The CDR3 spans 16 residues. V gave up 1 base and J gave up 2 bases; unmatched junction bases: 5. The full variable domain, in which reference TRBV7-2 and TRBJ1-5 provide the parts outside the CDR3, is GAGVSQSPSNKVTEKGKDVELRCDPISGHTALYWYRQSLGQGLEFLIYFQGNSAPDKSGLPSDRFSAERTGGSVSTLTIQRTQQEDSAVYLCASSLGAGQGNQPQHFGDGTRLSIL.

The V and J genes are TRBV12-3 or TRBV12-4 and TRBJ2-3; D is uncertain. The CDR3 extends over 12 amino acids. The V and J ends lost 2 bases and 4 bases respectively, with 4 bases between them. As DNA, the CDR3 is TGTGCCAGCAGTTTAATGTCAGATACGCAGTATTTT. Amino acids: CASSLMSDTQYF.

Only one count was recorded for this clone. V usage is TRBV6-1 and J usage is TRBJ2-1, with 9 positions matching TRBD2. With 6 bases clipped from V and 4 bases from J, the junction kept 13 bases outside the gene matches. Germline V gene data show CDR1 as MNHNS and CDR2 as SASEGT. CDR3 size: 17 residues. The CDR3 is CASSERGASGKYNEQFF. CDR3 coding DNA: TGTGCCAGCAGCGAACGAGGGGCTAGCGGGAAATACAATGAGCAGTTCTTC.